This T cell receptor beta chain was recovered during a study of cytomegalovirus exposure and HLA in healthy donors. The study's findings and limits: When presence/absence was analysed, sequencing depth was taken to be roughly uniform across donors. Most TCR sequences showed up rarely, but some public TCRs showed up in many donors. Later work associated roughly 17,000 TCR beta sequences with HLA alleles at 0.05 false discovery rate. Later on, analysis showed that most CMV-associated TCR beta chains appeared to be HLA-restricted.

A multiplex PCR was run with 60 Vbeta primers and 13 Jbeta primers. Libraries were prepared by immunoSEQ multiplex PCR; TCRdb keeps only in-frame clonotypes and omits some of them. This table holds about 120,000 clones, around 82% found once. On this clone itself: Antigen unknown.

This CDR3 has 17 amino acids. Germline CDR1 and CDR2: LGHNA and YSLEER. V lost 0 bases and J 3 bases, leaving 14 bases between the germline ends. The clonotype comes from a man aged 30 to 39 in good health and CMV-seropositive. V usage is TRBV4-3 and J usage is TRBJ1-4; D perhaps matches TRBD1 (5 bases). The specimen sequenced was PBMCs. CDR3 DNA sequence: TGCGCCAGCAGCCAAGATTTAGGGGATTCTGCTAATGAAAAACTGTTTTTT. Encoded protein: CASSQDLGDSANEKLFF.